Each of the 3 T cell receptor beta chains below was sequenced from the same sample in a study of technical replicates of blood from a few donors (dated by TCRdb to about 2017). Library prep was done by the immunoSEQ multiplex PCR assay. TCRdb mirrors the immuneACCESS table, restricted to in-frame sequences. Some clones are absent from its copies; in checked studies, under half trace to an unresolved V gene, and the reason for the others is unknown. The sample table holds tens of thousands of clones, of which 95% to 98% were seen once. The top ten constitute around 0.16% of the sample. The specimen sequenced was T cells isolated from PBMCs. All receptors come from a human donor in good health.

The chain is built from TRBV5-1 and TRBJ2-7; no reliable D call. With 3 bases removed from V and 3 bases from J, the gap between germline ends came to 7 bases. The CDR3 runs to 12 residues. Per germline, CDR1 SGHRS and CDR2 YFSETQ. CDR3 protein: CASSSSSYEQYF. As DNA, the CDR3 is TGCGCCAGCAGCTCGTCTAGCTACGAGCAGTACTTC.

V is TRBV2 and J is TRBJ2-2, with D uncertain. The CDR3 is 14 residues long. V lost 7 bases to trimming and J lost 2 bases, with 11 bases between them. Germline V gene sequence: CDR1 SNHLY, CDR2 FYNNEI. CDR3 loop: CASTSVTNTGELFF. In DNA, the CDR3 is TGTGCCAGCACGTCAGTCACAAACACCGGGGAGCTGTTTTTT.

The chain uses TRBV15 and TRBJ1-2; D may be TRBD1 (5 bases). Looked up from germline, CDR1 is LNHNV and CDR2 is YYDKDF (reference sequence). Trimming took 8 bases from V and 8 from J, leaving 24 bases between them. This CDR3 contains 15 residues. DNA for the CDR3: TGTGCCACCCGGGGGGTAGAGGGAACACCCCCAGGCTACACCTTC. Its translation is CATRGVEGTPPGYTF.